Below are 21 T cell receptor beta chains sequenced from a single sample in a study of shared clonotypes between healthy human individuals (dated by TCRdb to about 2020). Libraries were built with the immunoSEQ multiplex PCR assay. TCRdb mirrors the immuneACCESS table, restricted to in-frame sequences. Some clones are absent from its copies; in checked studies, under half trace to an unresolved V gene, and the reason for the others is unknown. A total of 90,000 to 130,000 clones appear in this sample, about 71% of them only once. The biggest ten clones account for approximately 23% of the sample. Sequences were obtained from memory CD8+ T cells sorted from blood. Explained via the paper, the cell subset or site label denotes: CD45RO+ cells pooled with CCR7-negative TemRA cells. All receptors come from a woman between 25 and 40 years old in good health.

J is TRBJ2-1 and V is TRBV5-6, with 11 bases matching TRBD2. The CDR3 length is 15 residues. CDR1 SGHDT and CDR2 YYEEEE come from the germline V gene. With V trimmed by 2 bases and J by 3 bases, 1 base remained unmatched. The CDR3 DNA reads TGTGCCAGCAGCTTCGGACTAGCGGGCTACAATGAGCAGTTCTTC. Protein sequence: CASSFGLAGYNEQFF.

This clone was seen a handful of times. The chain recombines TRBV7-9 with TRBJ2-7; 8 bases fit TRBD1. Trimming cost V 5 bases and J 3 bases; bases outside gene matches: 6. Germline loops: CDR1 SEHNR, CDR2 FQNEAQ (reference sequence). This CDR3 is 14 amino acids long. CDR3 protein: CASSTTRGLYEQYF. The CDR3, as DNA: TGTGCCAGCAGCACGACCAGGGGGCTCTACGAGCAGTACTTC.

This chain links TRBV6-5 with TRBJ2-7, with D possibly matching TRBD2 (7 bases). V was shortened by 6 bases and J by 7 bases, with 16 bases between the two germline ends. The CDR3 has 13 amino acids. Germline V gene data show CDR1 as MNHEY and CDR2 as SVGAGI. The CDR3 is CASSALGGVEQYF. DNA for the CDR3: TGTGCCAGCAGCGCCTTAGGGGGGGTTGAGCAGTACTTC.

V gene TRBV7-9 combines with J gene TRBJ1-2, with 7 bases fitting TRBD1. Per germline, CDR1 SEHNR and CDR2 FQNEAQ (reference sequence). Unmatched junction bases numbered 4, after V lost 1 base and J lost 5 bases. The CDR3 covers 14 residues. The CDR3 loop is CASSLGDSLYGYTF. CDR3 sequence (DNA): TGTGCCAGCAGCTTAGGGGACAGCCTATATGGCTACACCTTC.

The CDR3 loop is CASQRNRAGGPLNLYSNQPQHF. CDR3 DNA: TGTGCCAGTCAGCGTAATAGGGCAGGGGGCCCCCTGAACCTATATAGCAATCAGCCCCAGCATTTT. The chain has TRBV9 and TRBJ1-5, with TRBD1 matching over 8 bases. The germline gives CDR1 SGDLS, CDR2 YYNGEE. The CDR3 has 22 residues. The J segment lost 0 bases and the V segment lost 8 bases, leaving 28 bases of the junction unmatched.

The chain uses TRBV18 and TRBJ2-1, with TRBD2 as a possible D gene (5 bases). V was pared by 3 bases and J by 2 bases, with 17 bases between. The CDR3 extends over 17 amino acids. Germline V gene sequence: CDR1 KGHSH, CDR2 LQKENI. The CDR3 protein is CASSPASRAAPYNEQFF. The CDR3 nucleotides read TGTGCCAGCTCACCGGCATCGCGGGCTGCCCCCTACAATGAGCAGTTCTTC.

The chain links TRBV9 to TRBJ2-5; 9 positions agree with TRBD1. This CDR3 is 16 amino acids long. Trimming took 3 bases from V and 5 from J; bases not matched to a gene: 11. The germline gives CDR1 SGDLS, CDR2 YYNGEE. CDR3 region: CASSAPFGTGSETQYF. The DNA for the CDR3 is TGTGCCAGCAGCGCTCCTTTCGGGACAGGGTCGGAGACCCAGTACTTC.

V and J are TRBV4-1 and TRBJ2-7, with D perhaps TRBD2 (5 bases). V lost 3 bases and J 2 bases, leaving 11 bases between the germline ends. CDR3 length: 14 amino acids. Germline loops: CDR1 MGHRA, CDR2 YSYEKL. In DNA, the CDR3 is TGCGCCAGCAGCCATCGTTTCGGGACCTACGAGCAGTACTTC. This encodes CASSHRFGTYEQYF.

The gene calls are TRBV28 and TRBJ1-1, with D hard to call. CDR1 MDHEN and CDR2 SYDVKM come from the germline V gene. The CDR3 is made up of 12 amino acids. Between the trimmed V and J ends, which lost 8 bases and 2 bases, there was a span of 9 bases. CDR3 in amino acids: CASRRFNTEAFF. The CDR3 DNA sequence: TGTGCCAGCCGGCGATTCAACACTGAAGCTTTCTTT.

The chain uses TRBV28 and TRBJ1-5; a weak D match, TRBD1 (6 bases). V gave up 5 bases and J gave up 9 bases, with 29 bases separating them. CDR3 length: 18 amino acids. Germline-derived CDR1 and CDR2 are MDHEN and SYDVKM. The CDR3 protein is CASSPPSTGISMSRPQHF. The DNA of the CDR3 is TGTGCCAGCAGTCCCCCCAGCACAGGGATAAGCATGTCACGGCCCCAGCATTTT.

The chain recombines TRBV5-1 with TRBJ2-2, with D unresolved. CDR3 size: 15 residues. Germline CDR1 SGHRS, CDR2 YFSETQ. V was trimmed by 0 bases and J by 3 bases, leaving 9 bases between them. The DNA for the CDR3 is TGCGCCAGCAGCTTGGTTCTGGCTCACACCGGGGAGCTGTTTTTT. Translating it yields CASSLVLAHTGELFF. Full variable domain (rest looked up from reference TRBV5-1 and TRBJ2-2): KAGVTQTPRYLIKTRGQQVTLSCSPISGHRSVSWYQQTPGQGLQFLFEYFSETQRNKGNFPGRFSGRQFSNSRSEMNVSTLELGDSALYLCASSLVLAHTGELFFGEGSRLTVL.

The CDR3 sequence is CASSLDRGLLNTEAFF. In DNA form, the CDR3 reads TGTGCCAGCAGCTTAGACAGGGGACTTTTGAACACTGAAGCTTTCTTT. The chain is built from TRBV7-9 and TRBJ1-1, with 7 bases that match TRBD1. Germline CDR1 reads SEHNR; CDR2 reads FQNEAQ (reference sequence). Trimming removed 1 base from V and 0 bases from J; junction bases left unmatched: 5. There are 16 residues in the CDR3.

The chain recombines TRBV28 with TRBJ2-2; 8 positions agree with TRBD2. Germline assignment: CDR1 MDHEN and CDR2 SYDVKM. V dropped 4 bases and J dropped 1; count of bases not matched to a gene: 2. This CDR3 is 15 amino acids long. The CDR3 DNA reads TGTGCCAGCAGTTGGCTAGCGGGGAACACCGGGGAGCTGTTTTTT. Translation: CASSWLAGNTGELFF.

In this sample, this clone turned up many times. V and J are TRBV27 and TRBJ2-7; 9 positions agree with TRBD2. V lost 1 base, J lost 6 bases, and 10 bases stayed unmatched. The CDR3 is made up of 16 amino acids. Germline lookup yields CDR1 MNHEY and CDR2 SMNVEV (reference sequence). The DNA for the CDR3 is TGTGCCAGCAGTTTATATAGCGGGAGTGCATTAATCGAGCAGTACTTC. Translation gives CASSLYSGSALIEQYF.

This chain uses TRBV5-1 with TRBJ2-1; 15 positions match TRBD2. Germline V gene sequence: CDR1 SGHRS, CDR2 YFSETQ. After removal of 4 bases from V and 8 bases from J, the junction contained 10 bases not matched to a gene. The CDR3 is 17 residues long. CDR3 DNA: TGCGCCAGCAGCGGTCGGACTAGCGGGAGGGCCGTCGATGAGCAGTTCTTC. Translation: CASSGRTSGRAVDEQFF.

This clone has more than one count but fewer than ten. This chain links TRBV6-6 with TRBJ2-7; D may be TRBD2 (5 bases). Germline assignment: CDR1 MNHNY and CDR2 SVGAGI (reference sequence). This CDR3 contains 12 residues. Trimming pared 6 bases from V and 5 bases from J, leaving 11 bases between. CDR3 coding DNA: TGTGCCAGCAGCCACGGACTGAACGAGCAGTACTTC. Its translation is CASSHGLNEQYF.

The gene calls are TRBV5-6 and TRBJ2-7; 10 bases map to TRBD1. The CDR3 loop spans 14 amino acids. Germline V gene data show CDR1 as SGHDT and CDR2 as YYEEEE. The trim removed 1 base at V and 7 bases at J, leaving 5 bases unmatched. The CDR3 DNA follows: TGTGCCAGCAGCTTGCCTGACAGGGGGCTGGAGCAGTACTTC. Its protein product is CASSLPDRGLEQYF.

The chain links TRBV2 to TRBJ2-7; 7 bases line up with TRBD2. This CDR3 region has 14 residues. The germline CDR1 and CDR2 sequences are SNHLY and FYNNEI. The V gene end was trimmed by 2 bases and the J gene end by 7 bases; junction bases not matched to a gene: 8. CDR3 nucleotides: TGTGCCAGCAGTGAATTGATTCTAGCGGAAGAGCAGTACTTC. Translated: CASSELILAEEQYF.

The rearrangement joins TRBV30 to TRBJ2-1; unclear D gene. The CDR3 is 13 residues long. The V gene's germline CDR1 is GTSNPN and CDR2 SVGIG (reference sequence). V lost 3 bases, J lost 6 bases, and 12 bases lay in between. CDR3 loop: CAWRLGLFNEQFF. CDR3 nucleotide sequence: TGTGCCTGGAGGCTGGGGTTGTTCAATGAGCAGTTCTTC.

The CDR3 here is CASSFVFQTQLAGSTDTQYF. CDR3 DNA sequence: TGTGCCAGCAGTTTTGTCTTCCAAACCCAACTAGCGGGGAGCACAGATACGCAGTATTTT. J is TRBJ2-3 and V is TRBV28; 10 nucleotides agree with TRBD2. Germline V lookup: CDR1 MDHEN, CDR2 SYDVKM. The V and J ends lost 3 bases and 0 bases, in that order; junction bases with no gene match: 15. The CDR3 is 20 amino acids.

The chain is built from TRBV27 and TRBJ2-7; D may correspond to TRBD1 or TRBD2 (5 bases each). The CDR3 is 15 amino acids. V shed 6 bases and J shed 6 bases, with 21 bases lying between them. Germline V gives CDR1 MNHEY, CDR2 SMNVEV (reference sequence). CDR3 nucleotides: TGTGCCAGCAGACTGACACCGGGACCCACTTCCGAGCAGTACTTC. This sequence encodes CASRLTPGPTSEQYF.